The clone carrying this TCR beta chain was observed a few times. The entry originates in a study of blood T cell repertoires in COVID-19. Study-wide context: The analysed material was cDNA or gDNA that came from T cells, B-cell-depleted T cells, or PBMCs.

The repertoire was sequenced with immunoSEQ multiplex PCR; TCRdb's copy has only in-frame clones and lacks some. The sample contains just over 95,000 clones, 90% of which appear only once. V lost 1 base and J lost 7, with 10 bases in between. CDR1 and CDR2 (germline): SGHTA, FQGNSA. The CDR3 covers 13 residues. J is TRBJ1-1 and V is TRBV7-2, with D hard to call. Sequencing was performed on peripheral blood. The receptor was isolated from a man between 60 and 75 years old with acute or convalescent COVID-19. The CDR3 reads CASSLVTFIEAFF. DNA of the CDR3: TGTGCCAGCAGCTTAGTAACATTTATTGAAGCTTTCTTT.